These 24 T cell receptor beta chains were sequenced from one sample in a study of cytomegalovirus exposure and HLA in healthy donors. The PCR made use of 60 Vbeta and 13 Jbeta primers. The protocol was immunoSEQ multiplex PCR, while the TCRdb copy is restricted to in-frame clones and leaves out a portion. The repertoire holds roughly 250,000 clones, with approximately 84% as singletons. Sequences were obtained from PBMCs. These receptors were collected from a woman aged 35 to 49 in good health and CMV-seropositive.

V usage is TRBV7-9 and J usage is TRBJ2-1; 9 bases match TRBD1. The CDR3 has 15 residues. Germline V lookup: CDR1 SEHNR, CDR2 FQNEAQ (reference sequence). The junction had 2 bases not matched to a gene; V was cut back by 5 bases and J by 0 bases. CDR3 DNA sequence: TGTGCCAGCAGCCGGGACAGGGCCTCCTACAATGAGCAGTTCTTC. Protein: CASSRDRASYNEQFF.

The chain joins TRBV7-2 to TRBJ2-2; D is possibly TRBD1 (6 bases). This CDR3 spans 15 amino acids. CDR1 and CDR2 (germline): SGHTA, FQGNSA. Trimming pared 5 bases from V and 5 bases from J, leaving 15 bases between. In DNA form, the CDR3 reads TGTGCCAGCAGCACTGACGGGCAGGGGACCGGGGAGCTGTTTTTT. Translating gives CASSTDGQGTGELFF.

About this clone itself: A read error may account for a junction end that differs from germline. The CDR3 region has the DNA TGTGCCAGCAGGCCCCATGAGGGCGATTCGAACAGTCAGTACTTC. Its protein product is CASRPHEGDSNSQYF. V usage is TRBV6-5 and J usage is TRBJ2-4; tentative D call: TRBD2 (5 bases). The CDR3 extends over 15 amino acids. CDR1 is MNHEY and CDR2 is SVGAGI in the germline V gene.

The chain couples TRBV28 to TRBJ2-7; D is unclear. CDR3 length equals 12 residues. Per the germline V gene, CDR1 is MDHEN and CDR2 is SYDVKM. V was clipped by 6 bases and J by 6 bases, with 12 bases between them. This CDR3 reads CASSQIFGEQYF. CDR3 bases: TGTGCCAGCAGCCAAATCTTCGGCGAGCAGTACTTC.

This chain links TRBV4-3 with TRBJ2-1; D gene uncertain. The germline V gene encodes CDR1 LGHNA and CDR2 YSLEER. V dropped 0 bases and J dropped 0 bases, with 6 bases sitting between them. The CDR3 loop spans 15 amino acids. CDR3 loop: CASSQDSGSYNEQFF. CDR3 nucleotide sequence: TGCGCCAGCAGCCAAGACTCGGGCTCCTACAATGAGCAGTTCTTC.

A single count supports this clone. The CDR3 sequence is CAISATTNEQFF. CDR3 in DNA: TGTGCCATCAGTGCGACTACCAATGAGCAGTTCTTC. This chain connects TRBV10-3 to TRBJ2-1; TRBD2 might be the D (5 bases). CDR1 is ENHRY and CDR2 is SYGVKD in the germline V gene. There are 12 residues in the CDR3. V lost 4 bases to trimming and J lost 6 bases, with 7 bases between them.

This clone has just one count. The genes are TRBV30 and TRBJ2-7; no reliable D call. The CDR3 has 11 residues. Germline V gene lookup returns CDR1 GTSNPN and CDR2 SVGIG (reference sequence). The V end was cut by 1 base, the J end by 4 bases, with 5 bases between. The CDR3 region is CAWSGPYEQYF. CDR3 DNA sequence: TGTGCCTGGAGTGGTCCTTACGAGCAGTACTTC.

V is TRBV7-9 and J is TRBJ1-5; D is possibly TRBD1 (6 bases). Germline V lookup: CDR1 SEHNR, CDR2 FQNEAQ (reference sequence). This CDR3 contains 15 residues. Trimming pared 5 bases from V and 5 bases from J, leaving 16 bases between. Here the CDR3 reads CASSKTGTDDQPQHF. CDR3 coding DNA: TGTGCCAGCAGCAAAACAGGGACGGATGATCAGCCCCAGCATTTT.

This chain uses TRBV29-1 with TRBJ2-3; 15 nucleotides agree with TRBD2. The V gene's germline CDR1 is SQVTM and CDR2 ANQGSEA. CDR3 size: 14 residues. J was trimmed by 6 bases and V by 6 bases; bases with no gene match: 4. In DNA form, the CDR3 reads TGCAGCGTGGGACTAGCGGGAGGAGCGGATACGCAGTATTTT. Translation: CSVGLAGGADTQYF.

The chain carries TRBV27 and TRBJ1-2; 7 bases line up with TRBD1. Per germline, CDR1 MNHEY and CDR2 SMNVEV (reference sequence). CDR3 length: 15 residues. V lost 4 bases, J lost 0 bases, and 5 bases stayed unmatched. CDR3 protein: CASSSGQPANYGYTF. For the CDR3, the DNA is TGTGCCAGCAGTTCGGGACAGCCCGCTAACTATGGCTACACCTTC.

The chain uses TRBV4-1 and TRBJ2-3, with D perhaps TRBD1 (5 bases). The length of the CDR3 is 14 residues. CDR1 is MGHRA and CDR2 is YSYEKL in the germline V gene. V was pared by 1 base and J by 6 bases, with 11 bases between. Here the CDR3 reads CASSQAGPLDTQYF. The CDR3 DNA sequence: TGCGCCAGCAGCCAAGCAGGGCCTTTGGATACGCAGTATTTT.

This chain uses TRBV27 with TRBJ1-2; perhaps TRBD1 as D (5 bases). Germline assignment: CDR1 MNHEY and CDR2 SMNVEV (reference sequence). V was shortened by 10 bases and J by 4 bases, with 10 bases between the two germline ends. The CDR3 has 11 residues. The CDR3 coding sequence is TGTGCCACGGGAGGGACCTATGGCTACACCTTC. It translates to CATGGTYGYTF.

The chain couples TRBV6-1 to TRBJ1-1; D is perhaps TRBD1 (5 bases). The CDR3 is made up of 13 amino acids. Per the germline V gene, CDR1 is MNHNS and CDR2 is SASEGT. V was trimmed by 11 bases and J by 6 bases, leaving 19 bases between them. The CDR3 spells CASGWGREAEAFF. The CDR3 nucleotides read TGTGCCTCGGGTTGGGGCAGGGAGGCTGAAGCTTTCTTT.

The chain links TRBV27 to TRBJ2-1; 9 nucleotides agree with TRBD2. The trim removed 8 bases at V and 7 bases at J, leaving 9 bases unmatched. Per the germline V gene, CDR1 is MNHEY and CDR2 is SMNVEV (reference sequence). This CDR3 region has 14 residues. CDR3 region: CASGGREGRNEQFF. CDR3 coding DNA: TGTGCCAGCGGGGGGCGGGAGGGCCGAAATGAGCAGTTCTTC.

V and J are TRBV15 and TRBJ1-1; 7 nucleotides agree with TRBD1. Per the germline V gene, CDR1 is LNHNV and CDR2 is YYDKDF (reference sequence). The CDR3 extends over 13 amino acids. V was clipped by 1 base and J by 9 bases; unmatched bases: 5. Written as DNA, the CDR3 is TGTGCCACCAGCAGAGTCGGGACAGCCAAAGCTTTCTTT. It translates to CATSRVGTAKAFF.

This chain uses TRBV28 with TRBJ2-7; D is possibly TRBD1 (6 bases). Germline V gene sequence: CDR1 MDHEN, CDR2 SYDVKM. This CDR3 has 13 amino acids. Trimming left V 7 bases short and J 4 bases short, with 14 bases between. CDR3 in amino acids: CASTTGPSYEQYF. CDR3 DNA sequence: TGTGCCAGCACCACAGGGCCCTCTTACGAGCAGTACTTC.

V is TRBV15 and J is TRBJ2-7, with TRBD2 matching over 7 bases. With 0 bases clipped from V and 6 bases from J, the junction kept 17 bases outside the gene matches. This CDR3 spans 18 amino acids. The germline V gene encodes CDR1 LNHNV and CDR2 YYDKDF (reference sequence). The CDR3 protein is CATSRDFVPLREAPEQYF. Written as DNA, the CDR3 is TGTGCCACCAGCAGAGATTTCGTGCCCCTACGGGAGGCGCCCGAGCAGTACTTC.

J is TRBJ2-2 and V is TRBV18; maybe TRBD2 (6 bases). CDR1 and CDR2 (germline): KGHSH, LQKENI. The CDR3 is 17 residues long. Trimming stripped 3 bases from V and 5 bases from J, with 19 bases between. In DNA, the CDR3 is TGTGCCAGCTCACCGAGCCGTGGGACTGGGAGGACCGGGGAGCTGTTTTTT. Translating it yields CASSPSRGTGRTGELFF. Together with reference TRBV18 and TRBJ2-2, the CDR3 gives the full variable domain: NAGVMQNPRHLVRRRGQEARLRCSPMKGHSHVYWYRQLPEEGLKFMVYLQKENIIDESGMPKERFSAEFPKEGPSILRIQQVVRGDSAAYFCASSPSRGTGRTGELFFGEGSRLTVL.

The rearrangement links TRBV27 to TRBJ1-2; D possibly corresponds to TRBD1 (6 bases). Germline CDR1 is MNHEY and CDR2 is SMNVEV (reference sequence). Trimming removed 5 bases at V and 2 bases at J, with 18 bases between. The length of the CDR3 is 16 residues. The CDR3 DNA follows: TGTGCCAGCAGTGGACCGGGGGGCGCGGGGAACTATGGCTACACCTTC. Translation gives CASSGPGGAGNYGYTF.

The chain links TRBV27 to TRBJ2-3; D possibly corresponds to TRBD2 (5 bases). The CDR3 covers 14 residues. Trimming cost V 3 bases and J 8 bases, with 15 bases left between them. CDR1 MNHEY and CDR2 SMNVEV come from the germline V gene (reference sequence). CDR3 nucleotide sequence: TGTGCCAGCAGTTTTAGTGTTGCGGCGGGTACGCAGTATTTT. This encodes CASSFSVAAGTQYF.

The chain employs TRBV7-8 and TRBJ2-7; tentative D call: TRBD2 (5 bases). Trimming left V 2 bases short and J 2 bases short, with 7 bases between. This CDR3 has 13 amino acids. Germline lookup yields CDR1 SGHVS and CDR2 FQNEAQ. CDR3 sequence reads: CASSLSGTYEQYF. The CDR3 bases are TGTGCCAGCAGCTTATCCGGGACCTACGAGCAGTACTTC. The entire variable domain, with the rest obtained from reference TRBV7-8 and TRBJ2-7, is as follows: GAGVSQSPRYKVAKRGQDVALRCDPISGHVSLFWYQQALGQGPEFLTYFQNEAQLDKSGLPSDRFFAERPEGSVSTLKIQRTQQEDSAVYLCASSLSGTYEQYFGPGTRLTVT.

The chain links TRBV6-4 to TRBJ2-1; a possible D gene is TRBD2 (5 bases). This CDR3 region has 14 residues. CDR1 is MRHNA and CDR2 is SNTAGT in the germline V gene. Trimming took off 0 bases at V and 9 bases at J, with 12 bases between the two ends. CDR3 DNA sequence: TGTGCCAGCAGTGACTCAATTGAGGGTTTTGAGCAGTTCTTC. This encodes CASSDSIEGFEQFF.

This chain connects TRBV28 to TRBJ1-5; D remains ambiguous. Trimming cost V 2 bases and J 4 bases, with 12 bases left between them. The CDR3 runs to 15 residues. Germline values: CDR1 MDHEN, CDR2 SYDVKM. In DNA, the CDR3 is TGTGCCAGCAGTTTACATCAGGTAGGAAATCAGCCCCAGCATTTT. It is translated as CASSLHQVGNQPQHF.

The chain joins TRBV13 to TRBJ1-2, with 11 bases that match TRBD1. J lost 4 bases, V lost 5 bases, and 9 bases had no gene match. CDR3 length equals 16 residues. The germline gives CDR1 PRHDT, CDR2 FYEKMQ (reference sequence). Here the CDR3 DNA reads TGTGCCAGCAGCCTAGCCGGACAGGGGGCTCCCTATGGCTACACCTTC. As protein: CASSLAGQGAPYGYTF.